This TCR beta chain was sequenced for a study of neurological immune-mediated disorders. The authors produced cDNA by 5'RACE using 10-nucleotide random UMIs. In TCRdb, the 5' RACE reads were re-called with MiXCR into one record per CDR3 protein. The data hold 52,000 or so distinct CDR3 sequences, with 3% to 4.5% observed a single time. The sorted libraries started from around 1 million CD4+ or CD8+ T cells. Study-wide results and limits: No link was found between any clinical or MRI feature and the multiple sclerosis repertoire cluster. In HTLV-1-associated myelopathy, TCR clonal expansion was greatest, and in multiple sclerosis it was least, below healthy controls.

Germline V gene sequence: CDR1 SGHRS, CDR2 YFSETQ. CDR3 length: 16 amino acids. The ends were cut back, 0 bases at V and 0 bases at J, with 10 bases in the middle. This clonotype was seen many times. Its specificity is not known. The TCR was taken from a woman in her thirties or forties with multiple sclerosis. The rearrangement uses TRBV5-1 and TRBJ1-3; tentatively, D is TRBD1 (5 bases). Material: CD4+ T cells from blood. CDR3: CASSLGQGNSGNTIYF. The CDR3, as DNA: TGCGCCAGCAGCTTGGGGCAGGGAAACTCTGGAAACACCATATATTTT.